The 10 T cell receptor beta chains given below trace back to one sample, sequenced in a study of blood T cell repertoires in COVID-19. Sequenced by immunoSEQ multiplex PCR; TCRdb stores in-frame clones only, minus some. Of 330,000 or so clones listed, about 87% are singletons. The sample comprised PBMCs or T cells enriched from blood (not recorded which). The receptor set was obtained from a middle-aged man in a cohort exposed to, infected with or recovered from COVID-19 (not recorded which).

The chain couples TRBV15 to TRBJ2-5; TRBD2 matches 9 bases. The CDR3 extends over 18 amino acids. Losses at the gene ends were 0 bases for V and 3 bases for J; bases not matched to a gene: 11. CDR1 and CDR2 from the germline V gene are LNHNV and YYDKDF (reference sequence). The CDR3 sequence is CATSRDGYGGRGKETQYF. The DNA for the CDR3 is TGTGCCACCAGCAGAGATGGATACGGCGGGAGGGGCAAAGAGACCCAGTACTTC.

The chain links TRBV5-1 to TRBJ2-1; D is possibly TRBD1 (6 bases). Germline CDR1 reads SGHRS; CDR2 reads YFSETQ. Trimming pared 5 bases from V and 8 bases from J, leaving 23 bases between. The CDR3 consists of 16 residues. The DNA for the CDR3 is TGCGCCAGCAGATTGCAAATTGGACAGCAAGGGGATGAGCAGTTCTTC. The encoded protein is CASRLQIGQQGDEQFF.

Concerning this clone: Relative to the germline gene, one junction end is altered; a read error may explain this. V is TRBV5-6 and J is TRBJ2-7, with 7 nucleotides matching TRBD1. Germline-derived CDR1 and CDR2 are SGHDT and YYEEEE. The CDR3 has 12 amino acids. The CDR3 DNA follows: TGTGCCAGCAGTTCCGGGACAGCCACTCTTAACTTC. Its protein product is CASSSGTATLNF.

This clone was recorded only once. V is TRBV29-1 and J is TRBJ2-1, with 14 bases lining up with TRBD2. Germline loops: CDR1 SQVTM, CDR2 ANQGSEA. V shed 7 bases, J shed 6 bases, and the junction held 2 bases outside the gene matches. The CDR3 covers 13 residues. CDR3: CSGGLAGANEQFF. CDR3 bases: TGCAGCGGGGGACTAGCGGGAGCCAATGAGCAGTTCTTC.

This chain connects TRBV6-5 to TRBJ1-4, with D uncertain. The V gene lost 6 bases and the J gene lost 8 bases, with 19 bases spanning the gap. This CDR3 contains 15 residues. CDR1 is MNHEY, CDR2 SVGAGI, per germline. The CDR3 DNA is TGTGCCAGCAGGATAAGTGGACGGGAGAGGGAAAAACTGTTTTTT. Its protein is CASRISGREREKLFF.

The chain employs TRBV7-9 and TRBJ1-4, with D perhaps TRBD1 (6 bases). CDR3 length: 16 amino acids. The germline V and J ends were trimmed by 2 bases and 5 bases, with 15 bases remaining between them. The germline gives CDR1 SEHNR, CDR2 FQNEAQ (reference sequence). The CDR3 loop is CASSLRENRVNEKLFF. The CDR3, as DNA: TGTGCCAGCAGCTTAAGGGAGAACAGGGTGAATGAAAAACTGTTTTTT.

The chain combines TRBV21-1 with TRBJ2-7; TRBD1, the D gene given by the table, was not confirmed from the DNA. TRBV21-1 is a pseudogene segment. CDR3 length equals 16 residues. CDR3 coding DNA: TGTGCCAGCAGCTCGCTAGGGGGCACGAGCTCCTACGAGCAGTACTTC. Residues: CASSSLGGTSSYEQYF.

This chain connects TRBV2 to TRBJ2-1, with TRBD2 as a possible D gene (5 bases). This CDR3 region has 14 residues. Deletions cut 5 bases from V and 10 bases from J, with 18 bases between. Per the germline V gene, CDR1 is SNHLY and CDR2 is FYNNEI. This CDR3 reads CASSSSRLTQEQFF. DNA for the CDR3: TGTGCCAGCAGTTCCAGTCGACTAACTCAGGAGCAGTTCTTC.

The chain uses TRBV29-1 and TRBJ1-2; D ambiguous. Germline loops: CDR1 SQVTM, CDR2 ANQGSEA. The CDR3 spans 13 residues. Trimming pared 4 bases from V and 0 bases from J, leaving 9 bases between. CDR3 region: CSVAGRANYGYTF. The CDR3 DNA follows: TGCAGCGTTGCAGGCAGAGCTAACTATGGCTACACCTTC.

The V gene is TRBV18, the J gene TRBJ2-5; 8 bases are shared with TRBD1. CDR1 is KGHSH, CDR2 LQKENI, per germline. CDR3 size: 15 residues. The V gene end was trimmed by 4 bases and the J gene end by 4 bases; junction bases not matched to a gene: 8. CDR3 DNA sequence: TGTGCCAGCTCACAGCCGGGACAGGTTGGAGAGACCCAGTACTTC. This sequence encodes CASSQPGQVGETQYF.